This T cell receptor beta chain was identified in a study of shared clonotypes between healthy human individuals. Study overall: CD8 memory received one plate per donor, CD8 naive two, CD4 memory three and CD4 naive three.

Clones were sequenced by immunoSEQ multiplex PCR, and TCRdb holds only the in-frame ones, with some missing. In the table there are about 2 million clones, around 96% of which are singletons. Terminally differentiated effector memory CD45RA+ cells were left out of the naive CD8 fraction, which was CD45RO-negative and positively selected for CCR7. Germline V lookup: CDR1 MGHRA, CDR2 YSYEKL. The CDR3 extends over 14 amino acids. V lost 2 bases, J lost 8 bases, and 13 bases lay in between. The specimen was naive CD8+ T cells sorted from blood. The chain combines TRBV4-1 with TRBJ1-3; no firm D call. The receptor's source is a man aged 18 to 30 in good health. Written as DNA, the CDR3 is TGCGCCAGCAGCCAAAGAAGGTTTGATGACACCATATATTTT. This encodes CASSQRRFDDTIYF.